The 30 T cell receptor beta chains below come from one sample, sequenced in a study of blood T cells in healthy people across ages. A second PCR, run for roughly 7 to 11 cycles, used a sample-barcoded 5' primer plus a J-beta primer mix. One entry per CDR3 protein results from TCRdb running MiXCR on the 5' RACE reads. Of about 1.8 million distinct CDR3 sequences listed, 49% are singletons. Specimen: blood. These receptors all come from a woman aged 35 to 49 in good health.

This clonotype came up a few times. The chain has TRBV4-1 and TRBJ2-1; D gene uncertain. In germline, CDR1 is MGHRA, CDR2 YSYEKL. The V and J ends lost 3 bases and 8 bases respectively, with 11 bases between them. The CDR3 runs 13 residues. As DNA, the CDR3 is TGCGCCAGCAGCCACCCTCCCCTGGATGAGCAGTTCTTC. Protein sequence: CASSHPPLDEQFF.

The gene calls are TRBV7-2 and TRBJ1-2; 7 nucleotides match TRBD1. CDR3 length equals 15 residues. In germline, CDR1 is SGHTA, CDR2 FQGNSA. The J segment lost 7 bases and the V segment lost 4 bases, leaving 12 bases of the junction unmatched. The CDR3 DNA follows: TGTGCCAGCAGCTCCCAGACAGGGAGGGAGAGTGGCTACACCTTC. Amino acids: CASSSQTGRESGYTF.

The gene calls are TRBV7-3 and TRBJ2-3, with 7 bases fitting TRBD2. The CDR3 length is 15 residues. In germline, CDR1 is SGHTA, CDR2 FQGTGA. V was clipped by 4 bases and J by 4 bases; unmatched bases: 8. The CDR3 DNA reads TGTGCCAGCAGCTCCCAGCGGGGTGTTGCAGATACGCAGTATTTT. This sequence encodes CASSSQRGVADTQYF.

The CDR3 nucleotides are TGTGCCAGCAGCTCCTCCCTTACTAGCGGCGGAGAGACCCAGTACTTC. Translated: CASSSSLTSGGETQYF. The J gene is TRBJ2-5, the V gene TRBV11-2; TRBD2 aligns across 8 bases. The CDR3 covers 16 residues. Trimming cost V 4 bases and J 4 bases; bases outside gene matches: 11. Per germline, CDR1 SGHAT and CDR2 FQNNGV.

This CDR3 is CASSGQDPSPLHF. The CDR3 DNA reads TGTGCCAGCAGTGGGCAGGATCCTTCACCCCTCCACTTT. This chain uses TRBV25-1 with TRBJ1-6; unclear D gene. Between the trimmed V and J ends, which lost 4 bases and 9 bases, there was a span of 10 bases. The length of the CDR3 is 13 residues. CDR1 MGHDK and CDR2 SYGVNS come from the germline V gene. The variable domain in full, completed from reference TRBV25-1 and TRBJ1-6, reads EADIYQTPRYLVIGTGKKITLECSQTMGHDKMYWYQQDPGMELHLIHYSYGVNSTEKGDLSSESTVSRIRTEHFPLTLESARPSHTSQYLCASSGQDPSPLHFGNGTRLTVT.

The rearrangement uses TRBV4-1 and TRBJ1-2, with D unclear. CDR1 and CDR2 from the germline V gene are MGHRA and YSYEKL. The CDR3 length is 15 residues. The V gene lost 0 bases and the J gene lost 0 bases, with 8 bases spanning the gap. The CDR3 loop reads CASSQEARSNYGYTF. The DNA of the CDR3 is TGCGCCAGCAGCCAAGAGGCAAGGTCTAACTATGGCTACACCTTC.

The CDR3 nucleotides read TGCGCCAGCAGCTACCGGGACAGGGGAAGCGGGGGGATAACCGGGGAGCTGTTTTTT. It translates to CASSYRDRGSGGITGELFF. The chain joins TRBV4-1 to TRBJ2-2; a possible D gene is TRBD1 (10 bases). The length of the CDR3 is 19 residues. Trimming removed 5 bases from V and 5 bases from J, with 27 bases in between. The germline V gene encodes CDR1 MGHRA and CDR2 YSYEKL.

The V and J genes are TRBV7-2 and TRBJ1-6; 9 bases line up with TRBD1. J gave up 9 bases and V 2 bases, and 5 bases lay outside the gene matches. Germline-derived CDR1 and CDR2 are SGHTA and FQGNSA. The length of the CDR3 is 15 residues. Here the CDR3 DNA reads TGTGCCAGCAGCTTAATCACAGGGGGCGTTTCACCCCTCCACTTT. Protein sequence: CASSLITGGVSPLHF.

This clonotype was counted once. The chain uses TRBV25-1 and TRBJ2-4; 7 nucleotides agree with TRBD2. With the DNA end fitting TRBJ2-5 better, the J assignment may be wrong. CDR1 and CDR2 from the germline V gene are MGHDK and SYGVNS. The CDR3 contains 16 residues. DNA of the CDR3: TGTGCCAGCAGTGAATACCTGGGCCTAGCGGAAGAGACCCAGTACTTC. As protein: CASSEYLGLAEETQYF.

This clonotype was seen more than once but under ten times. The CDR3 region has the DNA TGTGCCAGCAGCCAAGAGGGTACTTATACGCAGTATTTT. As protein: CASSQEGTYTQYF. The V gene is TRBV3-1, the J gene TRBJ2-3; D not certain. The CDR3 loop spans 13 amino acids. Looked up from germline, CDR1 is LGHDT and CDR2 is YNNKEL (reference sequence). Trimming left V 0 bases short and J 7 bases short, with 8 bases between.

In its sample, this clonotype was seen a few times. CDR3 in DNA: TGTGCTAGTGGTTTGGACTCCTCACCGATACTAGGCACAGATACGCAGTATTTT. Its translation: CASGLDSSPILGTDTQYF. The chain couples TRBV12-5 to TRBJ2-3, with D possibly being TRBD2 (5 bases). The V end was cut by 1 base, the J end by 1 base, with 18 bases between. Germline-derived CDR1 and CDR2 are LGHNT and FRNRAP. This CDR3 has 18 amino acids.

The J gene is TRBJ1-1, the V gene TRBV4-3; D remains unclear. The CDR3 covers 15 residues. Deletions cut 1 base from V and 2 bases from J, with 11 bases between. Germline assignment: CDR1 LGHNA and CDR2 YSLEER. CDR3 sequence (DNA): TGCGCCAGCAGCCAAGGGGGAGGAATTAACACTGAAGCTTTCTTT. Translating it yields CASSQGGGINTEAFF.

The CDR3, as DNA: TGTGCCGTCGGACTTGGGACTAGCGGGCCGTCCTACAATGAGCAGTTCTTC. It yields the protein CAVGLGTSGPSYNEQFF. The chain links TRBV7-8 to TRBJ2-1, with TRBD2 matching 12 bases. V shed 11 bases and J 1 base; nucleotides not matched to a gene: 12. The germline V gene encodes CDR1 SGHVS and CDR2 FQNEAQ. The CDR3 length is 17 residues.

The V gene is TRBV5-5, the J gene TRBJ2-7; D gene uncertain. Germline V gene sequence: CDR1 SGHKS, CDR2 YYEKEE (reference sequence). The CDR3 length is 13 residues. Between the trimmed V and J ends, which lost 6 bases and 7 bases, there was a span of 17 bases. The CDR3 reads CASTLGAAQEQYF. For the CDR3, the DNA is TGTGCCAGCACCTTAGGCGCAGCCCAAGAGCAGTACTTC.

This clonotype was detected a few times. The chain carries TRBV6-1 and TRBJ2-7; D not resolved. The CDR3 spans 12 residues. Trimming shortened V by 10 bases and J by 6 bases, and 16 bases separated the two germline ends. CDR1 and CDR2 from the germline V gene are MNHNS and SASEGT. The chain's CDR3 is CATKDGSGEQYF. CDR3 in DNA: TGTGCCACCAAGGACGGATCCGGCGAGCAGTACTTC.

This clonotype turned up a few times. This chain joins TRBV20-1 and TRBJ1-6, with D possibly matching TRBD1 (5 bases). The CDR3 loop spans 16 amino acids. Germline values: CDR1 DFQATT, CDR2 SNEGSKA (reference sequence). Trimming took off 2 bases at V and 7 bases at J, with 18 bases between the two ends. The CDR3 nucleotides are TGCAGTGCTAGATTTAGCGGGGGACTGAGAAATTCACCCCTCCACTTT. Translation: CSARFSGGLRNSPLHF.

The V call is TRBV20-1, the J call TRBJ2-1; TRBD1 agrees at 8 bases. The CDR3 totals 14 residues. Germline CDR1 DFQATT, CDR2 SNEGSKA (reference sequence). V lost 1 base, J lost 7 bases, and 6 bases stayed unmatched. The CDR3, as DNA: TGCAGTGCTAGAGTTGGACAGGGTATGAATGAGCAGTTCTTC. Its protein product is CSARVGQGMNEQFF.

This clonotype was seen more than once but under ten times. Written as DNA, the CDR3 is TGCGCCAGCAGCCAAGCCACGGAGGGGAGGTCCTACAATGAGCAGTTCTTC. Protein sequence: CASSQATEGRSYNEQFF. V gene TRBV4-1 combines with J gene TRBJ2-1; TRBD2 is a possible D gene (6 bases). The ends were cut back, 1 base at V and 1 base at J, with 14 bases in the middle. This CDR3 comprises 17 residues. Per germline, CDR1 MGHRA and CDR2 YSYEKL.

This clonotype was seen a handful of times. The genes are TRBV5-1 and TRBJ2-1, with D maybe TRBD1 (6 bases). The CDR3 is 16 residues long. Germline V lookup: CDR1 SGHRS, CDR2 YFSETQ. With 4 bases removed from V and 7 bases from J, the gap between germline ends came to 21 bases. The CDR3 loop is CASSVERGWPKNEQFF. CDR3 in DNA: TGCGCCAGCAGCGTAGAAAGGGGGTGGCCTAAGAATGAGCAGTTCTTC. Variable domain in full (rest from reference TRBV5-1 and TRBJ2-1): KAGVTQTPRYLIKTRGQQVTLSCSPISGHRSVSWYQQTPGQGLQFLFEYFSETQRNKGNFPGRFSGRQFSNSRSEMNVSTLELGDSALYLCASSVERGWPKNEQFFGPGTRLTVL.

This chain links TRBV20-1 with TRBJ2-1; 10 nucleotides align to TRBD1. The V gene end was trimmed by 6 bases and the J gene end by 5 bases; junction bases not matched to a gene: 7. This CDR3 is built from 14 residues. Per the germline V gene, CDR1 is DFQATT and CDR2 is SNEGSKA (reference sequence). The chain's CDR3 is CSAPGTGVDNEQFF. CDR3 coding DNA: TGCAGTGCCCCCGGGACAGGGGTGGACAATGAGCAGTTCTTC.

The table lists this clonotype with many counts. The V call is TRBV4-2, the J call TRBJ1-5; 7 bases map to TRBD1. The CDR3 totals 13 residues. Trimming took 2 bases from V and 5 from J; bases not matched to a gene: 0. Germline values: CDR1 LGHNA, CDR2 YNFKEQ. The CDR3: CASSQTGDQPQHF. DNA for the CDR3: TGTGCCAGCAGCCAAACAGGGGATCAGCCCCAGCATTTT.

This clonotype was found once. The rearrangement joins TRBV11-2 to TRBJ2-7, with TRBD2 matching over 8 bases. The DNA end is a closer match to TRBJ2-5, so the J assignment may be wrong. Germline CDR1 and CDR2: SGHAT and FQNNGV. The CDR3 is 15 amino acids. CDR3 sequence reads: CASSSDGLAVETQYF. The CDR3 DNA reads TGTGCCAGCAGCTCCGACGGACTAGCTGTAGAGACCCAGTACTTC.

This chain links TRBV10-3 with TRBJ1-6; D not certain. The CDR3 extends over 15 amino acids. V was pared by 0 bases and J by 6 bases, with 9 bases between. From germline, CDR1 is ENHRY and CDR2 SYGVKD. The CDR3 coding sequence is TGTGCCATCAGTGAGTCTGGTCAGACTAATTCACCCCTCCACTTT. It yields the protein CAISESGQTNSPLHF.

This clonotype was counted between two and nine times. This chain links TRBV6-5 with TRBJ2-6; 7 bases match TRBD1. CDR3 length equals 17 residues. Per germline, CDR1 MNHEY and CDR2 SVGAGI. Trimming took 0 bases from V and 1 from J; bases not matched to a gene: 3. The chain's CDR3 is CASSYSGTVSGANVLTF. The CDR3 coding sequence is TGTGCCAGCAGTTACTCAGGGACAGTTTCTGGGGCCAACGTCCTGACTTTC.

This rearrangement joins TRBV7-3 to TRBJ2-1, with D maybe TRBD1 (7 bases). The CDR3 is 16 residues long. Germline CDR1 and CDR2: SGHTA and FQGTGA. The V gene lost 3 bases and the J gene lost 4 bases, with 16 bases spanning the gap. CDR3 bases: TGTGCCAGCAGCTTGGAGGGGGCAGGGGGATACAATGAGCAGTTCTTC. Translated: CASSLEGAGGYNEQFF.

V is TRBV4-3 and J is TRBJ2-1; no firm D call. The V gene's germline CDR1 is LGHNA and CDR2 YSLEER. CDR3 length: 14 amino acids. V was cut by 1 base and J by 15 bases, with 19 bases left in between. The CDR3 DNA sequence: TGCGCCAGCAGCCAAGGTATCCAGGCGCACAGCCGGTTCTTC. Its protein product is CASSQGIQAHSRFF.

The gene calls are TRBV4-1 and TRBJ2-1, with D possibly matching TRBD2 (6 bases). Trimming left V 3 bases short and J 1 base short, with 22 bases between. The CDR3 covers 19 residues. Germline CDR1 MGHRA, CDR2 YSYEKL. CDR3 nucleotide sequence: TGCGCCAGCAGCCAGGAAGATAGGGGTGGGGGGATATCCTACAATGAGCAGTTCTTC. As protein: CASSQEDRGGGISYNEQFF.

The chain recombines TRBV7-2 with TRBJ2-1; TRBD2 agrees at 9 bases. The CDR3 is 15 amino acids. Germline V gene data show CDR1 as SGHTA and CDR2 as FQGNSA. The J segment lost 9 bases and the V segment lost 0 bases, leaving 6 bases of the junction unmatched. Here the CDR3 reads CASSLARAGGPEQFF. The DNA for the CDR3 is TGTGCCAGCAGCTTAGCGAGAGCGGGGGGTCCTGAGCAGTTCTTC. Supplemented by reference TRBV7-2 and TRBJ2-1, the full variable domain reads GAGVSQSPSNKVTEKGKDVELRCDPISGHTALYWYRQSLGQGLEFLIYFQGNSAPDKSGLPSDRFSAERTGGSVSTLTIQRTQQEDSAVYLCASSLARAGGPEQFFGPGTRLTVL.

There are a few counts of this clonotype. This chain joins TRBV7-2 and TRBJ2-5; TRBD2 aligns across 9 bases. Germline V gene data show CDR1 as SGHTA and CDR2 as FQGNSA. This CDR3 comprises 16 residues. V lost 1 base and J lost 1; bases outside the gene matches: 4. The CDR3 DNA is TGTGCCAGCAGCTTAGGAACAGCGGGGGGCCAAGAGACCCAGTACTTC. Its protein is CASSLGTAGGQETQYF.

This clonotype has only a few counts. This chain links TRBV29-1 with TRBJ1-2; D unresolved. This CDR3 contains 12 residues. V gave up 7 bases and J gave up 1 base, with 10 bases separating them. Germline loops: CDR1 SQVTM, CDR2 ANQGSEA. CDR3 in amino acids: CSATQDNYGYTF. The CDR3 DNA follows: TGCAGCGCAACTCAGGATAACTATGGCTACACCTTC.